One and the same sample provided the 28 T cell receptor beta chains below, sequenced in a study of blood T cell repertoires in COVID-19 (dated by TCRdb to between 2020 and 2021). The library was produced with the immunoSEQ multiplex PCR assay. TCRdb stores this immuneACCESS table with in-frame sequences only. Part of the clones is absent; in the studies checked, under half of the shortfall reflects unresolved V genes, and no reason is known for the rest. The sample table shows roughly 320,000 clones, and 90% are seen once. The ten largest clones capture 5.5% to 8% of the sample. Sequenced: peripheral blood. Receptor source: a woman aged 45 to 65 with COVID-19, enrolled during active disease.

This clone was detected only a few times. This sequence joins TRBV30 and TRBJ1-6, with a possible D match to TRBD1 (5 bases). V was pared by 6 bases and J by 6 bases, with 12 bases between. This CDR3 is built from 13 residues. Per the germline V gene, CDR1 is GTSNPN and CDR2 is SVGIG (reference sequence). For the CDR3, the DNA is TGTGCCTGCATAGGGGTCGGTAATTCACCCCTCCACTTT. Encoded protein: CACIGVGNSPLHF.

This chain joins TRBV20-1 and TRBJ2-3, with 9 bases matching TRBD2. CDR3 size: 16 residues. Germline V lookup: CDR1 DFQATT, CDR2 SNEGSKA (reference sequence). Losses at the gene ends were 3 bases for V and 2 bases for J; bases not matched to a gene: 9. CDR3 sequence: CSASSASGAITDTQYF. The CDR3 DNA reads TGCAGTGCTAGTTCCGCTAGCGGGGCCATCACAGATACGCAGTATTTT.

This rearrangement joins TRBV30 to TRBJ2-4, with D perhaps TRBD2 (6 bases). Germline V lookup: CDR1 GTSNPN, CDR2 SVGIG (reference sequence). Deletions cut 1 base from V and 2 bases from J, with 15 bases between. The CDR3 covers 16 residues. The CDR3 coding sequence is TGTGCCTGGAGTGGGGACGGGAGTAGGTCCAAAAACATTCAGTACTTC. This codes for CAWSGDGSRSKNIQYF.

The rearrangement uses TRBV6-5 and TRBJ1-3, with TRBD1 matching over 10 bases. The CDR3 extends over 15 amino acids. Trimming at V came to 8 bases and at J to 4 bases, leaving 8 bases not matched to a gene. Germline V gene data show CDR1 as MNHEY and CDR2 as SVGAGI. The CDR3 nucleotides read TGTGCCAGCGGTCCTGGACAGGGGGACGGAAACACCATATATTTT. Protein: CASGPGQGDGNTIYF.

The chain links TRBV2 to TRBJ2-6; possible D gene TRBD2, 7 bases. The CDR3 extends over 15 amino acids. Germline CDR1 and CDR2: SNHLY and FYNNEI. V was clipped by 7 bases and J by 2 bases, with 12 bases between them. The CDR3 sequence: CASTGGGAGANVLTF. CDR3 sequence (DNA): TGTGCCAGCACTGGCGGGGGCGCTGGGGCCAACGTCCTGACTTTC.

This sequence joins TRBV18 and TRBJ2-7; weak D call: TRBD2 (5 bases). Germline CDR1 reads KGHSH; CDR2 reads LQKENI. The CDR3 runs to 13 residues. Trimming took 0 bases from V and 6 from J, leaving 9 bases between them. The CDR3 is CASSPPSTSEQYF. The CDR3 DNA sequence: TGTGCCAGCTCACCACCGAGCACTAGCGAGCAGTACTTC.

The chain has TRBV11-2 and TRBJ2-5; 13 positions agree with TRBD2. The V segment lost 5 bases and the J segment 4 bases; nucleotides outside the gene matches: 7. Germline lookup yields CDR1 SGHAT and CDR2 FQNNGV. This CDR3 spans 16 amino acids. The CDR3 sequence: CASSPRTSGRLETQYF. The DNA for the CDR3 is TGTGCCAGCAGCCCCCGGACTAGCGGGAGACTAGAGACCCAGTACTTC.

CDR3: CASSDQTGYNSPLHF. The CDR3 DNA follows: TGTGCCAGCTCGGACCAGACAGGGTATAATTCACCCCTCCACTTT. The rearrangement uses TRBV18 and TRBJ1-6; TRBD1 aligns across 7 bases. This CDR3 is built from 15 residues. J was trimmed by 4 bases and V by 6 bases; bases with no gene match: 6. Germline V gives CDR1 KGHSH, CDR2 LQKENI.

This clone occurred once. This chain uses TRBV19 with TRBJ2-3, with D hard to call. The germline gives CDR1 LNHDA, CDR2 SQIVND (reference sequence). This CDR3 is 14 amino acids long. Trimming removed 2 bases at V and 4 bases at J, with 10 bases between. The CDR3 region has the DNA TGTGCCAGTAGTATAACCCCTCGGGCAGATACGCAGTATTTT. This encodes CASSITPRADTQYF.

The chain's CDR3 is CAWNQQGYEQYF. In DNA form, the CDR3 reads TGTGCCTGGAATCAGCAGGGGTACGAGCAGTACTTC. The chain has TRBV30 and TRBJ2-7; a weak D match, TRBD1 (6 bases). Between the trimmed V and J ends, which lost 4 bases and 4 bases, there was a span of 11 bases. Germline assignment: CDR1 GTSNPN and CDR2 SVGIG (reference sequence). The CDR3 extends over 12 amino acids.

The CDR3, as DNA: TGTGCCAGCAGCTCCATGGGAGCAGCTAGCACAGATACGCAGTATTTT. Residues: CASSSMGAASTDTQYF. The chain couples TRBV7-2 to TRBJ2-3; TRBD2 is a possible D gene (5 bases). This CDR3 spans 16 amino acids. Germline CDR1 and CDR2: SGHTA and FQGNSA. Trimming left V 4 bases short and J 0 bases short, with 14 bases between.

The chain is built from TRBV18 and TRBJ1-6, with D perhaps TRBD1 (6 bases). Germline V gives CDR1 KGHSH, CDR2 LQKENI. The CDR3 extends over 16 amino acids. The germline V and J ends were trimmed by 2 bases and 9 bases, with 17 bases remaining between them. The CDR3 loop reads CASSPGGDKRSSPLHF. CDR3 nucleotides: TGTGCCAGCTCACCAGGGGGCGACAAGAGGAGTTCACCCCTCCACTTT. Based on the CDR3 plus reference TRBV18 and TRBJ1-6, the full variable domain is NAGVMQNPRHLVRRRGQEARLRCSPMKGHSHVYWYRQLPEEGLKFMVYLQKENIIDESGMPKERFSAEFPKEGPSILRIQQVVRGDSAAYFCASSPGGDKRSSPLHFGNGTRLTVT.

This sequence joins TRBV5-1 and TRBJ1-1, with a weak D call TRBD1 (5 bases). This CDR3 has 15 amino acids. V was trimmed by 4 bases and J by 3 bases, leaving 16 bases between them. Germline CDR1 is SGHRS and CDR2 is YFSETQ. DNA for the CDR3: TGCGCCAGCAGCCCCGGGGGAGGGACCGACACTGAAGCTTTCTTT. This gives the protein CASSPGGGTDTEAFF.

This chain connects TRBV19 to TRBJ2-6; a weak D match, TRBD1 (6 bases). CDR1 is LNHDA, CDR2 SQIVND, per germline (reference sequence). The CDR3 loop spans 19 amino acids. With 3 bases removed from V and 2 bases from J, the gap between germline ends came to 20 bases. The CDR3 spells CASSMLRGRGKAGANVLTF. The CDR3 region has the DNA TGTGCCAGTAGTATGCTACGCGGCAGGGGAAAGGCTGGGGCCAACGTCCTGACTTTC.

This chain uses TRBV7-2 with TRBJ2-3; no clear D. The V and J ends lost 1 base and 1 base respectively, with 6 bases between them. Per the germline V gene, CDR1 is SGHTA and CDR2 is FQGNSA. This CDR3 region has 14 residues. The CDR3 DNA is TGTGCCAGCAGCTTAGGGCCACGCACAGATACGCAGTATTTT. Its translation: CASSLGPRTDTQYF.

The rearrangement links TRBV25-1 to TRBJ1-5; D unresolved. This CDR3 is 14 amino acids long. From germline, CDR1 is MGHDK and CDR2 SYGVNS. Between the trimmed V and J ends, which lost 0 bases and 2 bases, there was a span of 5 bases. CDR3 sequence (DNA): TGTGCCAGCAGTGAATACGGGGGCAATCAGCCCCAGCATTTT. Residues: CASSEYGGNQPQHF.

The chain couples TRBV3-1 (or the pseudogene TRBV3-2) to TRBJ1-2; TRBD1 might be the D (6 bases). Germline CDR1 LGHDT, CDR2 YNNKEL (reference sequence). CDR3 length: 14 residues. Trimming cost V 4 bases and J 5 bases, with 14 bases left between them. The CDR3 is CASSPTGTPYGYTF. CDR3 bases: TGTGCCAGCAGCCCTACCGGGACACCGTATGGCTACACCTTC.

The chain couples TRBV5-1 to TRBJ2-7, with 11 positions matching TRBD2. The CDR3 is 16 residues long. Germline V gene data show CDR1 as SGHRS and CDR2 as YFSETQ. V was clipped by 5 bases and J by 2 bases; unmatched bases: 9. The CDR3 nucleotides are TGCGCCAGCAGTCAATTTAGCGGGAGGGGCCCCTACGAGCAGTACTTC. Its protein product is CASSQFSGRGPYEQYF.

The chain is built from TRBV7-9 and TRBJ2-1; 8 bases map to TRBD2. This CDR3 has 19 amino acids. Germline CDR1 SEHNR, CDR2 FQNEAQ (reference sequence). V lost 4 bases to trimming and J lost 3 bases; unmatched junction nucleotides: 17. CDR3 nucleotide sequence: TGTGCCAGCAGCTCCCCAATACCGAGACGGGAGGGTGGCTACAATGAGCAGTTCTTC. Translating it yields CASSSPIPRREGGYNEQFF.

CDR3 loop: CASSLTRQGADYGYTF. The CDR3 region has the DNA TGTGCCAGCAGCCTTACCCGACAGGGGGCGGACTATGGCTACACCTTC. V usage is TRBV6-6 and J usage is TRBJ1-2; 10 nucleotides align to TRBD1. CDR1 is MNHNY, CDR2 SVGAGI, per germline (reference sequence). The length of the CDR3 is 16 residues. V gave up 6 bases and J gave up 3 bases; unmatched junction bases: 10.

This clone was seen a single time. The V call is TRBV5-5, the J call TRBJ2-7; weak D call: TRBD1 (6 bases). This CDR3 region has 15 residues. The V end lost 6 bases, the J end lost 6 bases, and 22 bases lay between the germline ends. Germline V gene data show CDR1 as SGHKS and CDR2 as YYEKEE (reference sequence). The CDR3 is CASTPTGYVFSEQYF. The CDR3 nucleotides read TGTGCCAGCACCCCTACAGGGTACGTCTTCAGCGAGCAGTACTTC.

Here the CDR3 DNA reads TGTGCCACCAGCCTAGGACAGTACCTAACCTCTGGGGCCAACGTCCTGACTTTC. Protein sequence: CATSLGQYLTSGANVLTF. The rearrangement uses TRBV15 and TRBJ2-6; possible D gene TRBD1, 6 bases. CDR1 and CDR2 from the germline V gene are LNHNV and YYDKDF (reference sequence). Trimming left V 5 bases short and J 0 bases short, with 17 bases between. The CDR3 spans 18 residues.

This clone was observed a handful of times. For the CDR3, the DNA is TGTGCCAGTAGTATTATGGGGCAGTTATACACCTTC. It translates to CASSIMGQLYTF. The V call is TRBV19, the J call TRBJ1-2; tentatively, D is TRBD1 (5 bases). The CDR3 sequence is 12 residues long. CDR1 and CDR2 from the germline V gene are LNHDA and SQIVND (reference sequence). Trimming took 3 bases from V and 11 from J, leaving 13 bases between them.

This chain connects TRBV12-3 or TRBV12-4 to TRBJ1-1, with TRBD1 matching 7 bases. The CDR3 has 12 amino acids. The J segment lost 4 bases and the V segment lost 5 bases, leaving 1 base of the junction unmatched. CDR3 residues: CASSDRVTEAFF. CDR3 coding DNA: TGTGCCAGCAGTGACAGGGTCACTGAAGCTTTCTTT.

The V and J genes are TRBV6-1 and TRBJ2-7, with 9 positions matching TRBD1. CDR3 length equals 16 residues. V lost 4 bases to trimming and J lost 2 bases; unmatched junction nucleotides: 9. Looked up from germline, CDR1 is MNHNS and CDR2 is SASEGT. CDR3 amino acids: CASSGPTDRGTYEQYF. The CDR3 coding sequence is TGTGCCAGCAGTGGCCCTACGGACAGGGGTACCTACGAGCAGTACTTC.

The V call is TRBV2, the J call TRBJ2-4; 8 bases are shared with TRBD1. Germline CDR1 reads SNHLY; CDR2 reads FYNNEI. The trim removed 10 bases at V and 0 bases at J, leaving 8 bases unmatched. This CDR3 spans 15 amino acids. The CDR3 coding sequence is TGTGCCACCAGGGGTCAGGGGGCAGCCAAAAACATTCAGTACTTC. Encoded protein: CATRGQGAAKNIQYF.

This clone was seen once. The CDR3 protein is CASSLGGTMNTEAFF. Written as DNA, the CDR3 is TGTGCCAGCAGTCTAGGGGGCACCATGAACACTGAAGCTTTCTTT. The chain carries TRBV2 and TRBJ1-1; TRBD1 agrees at 7 bases. Germline V gene data show CDR1 as SNHLY and CDR2 as FYNNEI. V lost 5 bases, J lost 0 bases, and 6 bases stayed unmatched. There are 15 residues in the CDR3.

J is TRBJ2-5 and V is TRBV3-1 (or the pseudogene TRBV3-2); D is undetermined. The CDR3 runs to 16 residues. Trimming stripped 5 bases from V and 5 bases from J, with 21 bases between. Germline CDR1 is LGHDT and CDR2 is YNNKEL (reference sequence). CDR3 nucleotide sequence: TGTGCCAGCAGCGCCTCGGCGGCTAGTAGGTCGGAGACCCAGTACTTC. Translating gives CASSASAASRSETQYF.